This TCR beta chain derives from a study of tumor-infiltrating lymphocytes in oesophageal squamous cell carcinoma. The length of the CDR3 is 13 residues. CDR1 and CDR2 (germline): SGHAT, FQNNGV. Unmatched junction bases numbered 4, after V lost 4 bases and J lost 12 bases. One entry per CDR3 protein, called by TCRdb with MiXCR from the PCR reads. The repertoire holds more than 9,500 distinct CDR3 sequences, with about 52% as singletons. The sample taken for sequencing was esophageal tumor tissue. The TCR originated in a female donor with esophageal squamous cell carcinoma. J is TRBJ2-3 and V is TRBV11-2; 13 bases are shared with TRBD2. CDR3 coding DNA: TGTGCCAGCAGCTGGGGGACTAGCGGGATCCAGTATTTT. Amino acid sequence: CASSWGTSGIQYF.